The clone carrying this TCR beta chain was picked up many times. Together with a sample-barcoded 5' primer, a J-beta primer mix was included in a second PCR lasting roughly 6 to 12 cycles. MiXCR was run by TCRdb on the 5' RACE reads, yielding one entry per CDR3 protein. The data contain about 570,000 distinct CDR3 sequences, 27% of them singletons. This CDR3 spans 11 amino acids. Germline lookup yields CDR1 SGHKS and CDR2 YYEKEE (reference sequence). The V and J ends lost 3 bases and 4 bases respectively, with 2 bases between them. The data originate from a study of blood T cells in healthy people across ages.

Sequenced: blood. This TCR was sampled from a woman in her 70s in good health. The V gene is TRBV5-5, the J gene TRBJ2-4; D call uncertain. The CDR3 is CASSYKNIQYF. Here the CDR3 DNA reads TGTGCCAGCAGCTATAAAAACATTCAGTACTTC.